A single sample gave rise to the 10 T cell receptor beta chains below, sequenced in a study of tumor-infiltrating lymphocytes in oesophageal squamous cell carcinoma. TCRdb reprocessed the PCR reads with MiXCR, giving one entry per CDR3 protein. This sample carries about 11,000 distinct CDR3 sequences, around 50% of them seen once, and the ten largest clones take around 24%. Sequencing was carried out using esophageal tumor tissue. These receptors all stem from a male donor with esophageal squamous cell carcinoma.

The genes are TRBV6-1 and TRBJ1-6, with no clear D. The V end was cut by 4 bases, the J end by 0 bases, with 16 bases between. CDR1 and CDR2 (germline): MNHNS, SASEGT. The CDR3 runs to 18 residues. CDR3 nucleotide sequence: TGTGCCAGCAGTGCAATGATAATTTATAGCTCCTATAATTCACCCCTCCACTTT. It encodes CASSAMIIYSSYNSPLHF.

V gene TRBV7-3 combines with J gene TRBJ2-5; 7 nucleotides agree with TRBD1. The DNA end favors TRBJ2-1, so the J call may be wrong. This CDR3 contains 14 residues. From germline, CDR1 is SGHTA and CDR2 FQGTGA. In DNA form, the CDR3 reads TGTGCCAGCAGCTTAACGTACAGGGGCGATGAGCAGTTCTTC. Translation: CASSLTYRGDEQFF.

A remark on this clonotype: The missing conserved phenylalanine or tryptophan at the end of this CDR3 makes a read error likely. No DNA is shown, since the ends of the CDR3 on it are uncertain; the CDR3 is the one TCRdb lists. This chain joins TRBV7-3 and TRBJ2-6; no check of the table's D call, TRBD2, against the DNA was made. The CDR3 adds up to 18 amino acids, both ends counted. The germline V gene has CDR1 SGHTA and CDR2 FQGTGA. This CDR3 reads CASSLGSSGLANEQFFGA.

In its sample, this clonotype was seen a few times. The chain uses TRBV7-6 and TRBJ2-6, with D possibly being TRBD2 (5 bases). This CDR3 has 17 residues. V was cut by 3 bases and J by 0 bases, with 12 bases left in between. The germline V gene has CDR1 SGHVS and CDR2 FNYEAQ. CDR3 sequence (DNA): TGTGCCAGCAGCTTGCCAGGACTGCTCTCTGGGGCCAACGTCCTGACTTTC. This gives the protein CASSLPGLLSGANVLTF.

The chain links TRBV11-1 to TRBJ2-5; 7 bases line up with TRBD2. With V trimmed by 5 bases and J by 2 bases, 23 bases remained unmatched. Germline V CDR1 and CDR2: SGHAT, FQDESV (reference sequence). The length of the CDR3 is 20 residues. The CDR3 spells CASSLGGGEGRFEGQETQYF. Here the CDR3 DNA reads TGTGCCAGCAGCCTAGGCGGAGGGGAGGGGAGATTCGAAGGACAAGAGACCCAGTACTTC.

The V call is TRBV20-1, the J call TRBJ1-5, with D possibly TRBD1 on 6 matching bases. The CDR3 is 13 amino acids. V shed 3 bases and J shed 9 bases, with 15 bases lying between them. Germline V gene sequence: CDR1 DFQATT, CDR2 SNEGSKA (reference sequence). CDR3 in amino acids: CSASSGDAAPQHF. The CDR3 coding sequence is TGCAGTGCTAGTTCAGGGGACGCCGCGCCCCAGCATTTT.

This clonotype is a singleton in its sample. The chain couples TRBV6-6 to TRBJ2-5, with 11 bases matching TRBD2. Germline V gene lookup returns CDR1 MNHNY and CDR2 SVGAGI (reference sequence). V lost 5 bases, J lost 5 bases, and 7 bases stayed unmatched. The CDR3 loop spans 15 amino acids. The CDR3 nucleotides read TGTGCCAGCAGTGTATTAGCGGGGGGGCTGGAGACCCAGTACTTC. This translates into CASSVLAGGLETQYF.

The CDR3 here is CASQVSRAPDTQYF. The DNA for the CDR3 is TGTGCCAGCCAGGTTTCCCGAGCCCCAGATACGCAGTATTTT. V and J are TRBV6-1 and TRBJ2-3; D not resolved. The CDR3 covers 14 residues. CDR1 and CDR2 (germline): MNHNS, SASEGT. The ends were cut back, 8 bases at V and 4 bases at J, with 16 bases in the middle.

The rearrangement uses TRBV6-8 and TRBJ2-3; 7 nucleotides agree with TRBD1. The DNA end is more similar to TRBJ2-7, so the J call may be wrong. Germline loops: CDR1 MNHGY, CDR2 SAAAGT. This CDR3 is 13 amino acids long. As DNA, the CDR3 is TGTGCAGGGAAGGGCAGGGGGTATAACGAGCAGTACTTC. Protein: CAGKGRGYNEQYF.

In its sample, this clonotype was seen a few times. The J gene is TRBJ2-3, the V gene TRBV7-2, with TRBD2 matching 11 bases. This CDR3 comprises 15 residues. CDR1 and CDR2 from the germline V gene are SGHTA and FQGNSA. Trimming removed 6 bases from V and 4 bases from J; junction bases left unmatched: 6. In nucleotides, the CDR3 is TGTGCCAGCAGTCAACTAGCGGGAGTCCCAGATACGCAGTATTTT. Encoded protein: CASSQLAGVPDTQYF.